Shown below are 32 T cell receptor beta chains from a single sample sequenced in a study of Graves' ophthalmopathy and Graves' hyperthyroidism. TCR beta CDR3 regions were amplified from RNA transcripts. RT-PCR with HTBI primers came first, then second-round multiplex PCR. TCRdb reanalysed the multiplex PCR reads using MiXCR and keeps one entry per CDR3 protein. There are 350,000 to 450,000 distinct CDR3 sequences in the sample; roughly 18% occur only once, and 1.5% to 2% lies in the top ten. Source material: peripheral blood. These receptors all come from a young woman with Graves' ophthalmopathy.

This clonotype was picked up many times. CDR3 in DNA: TGTGCCAGCAGCTCGGGGGGCAGGGGTTTATGGCTGACGACCTACGAGCAGTACTTC. Translation gives CASSSGGRGLWLTTYEQYF. This sequence joins TRBV7-2 and TRBJ2-7; D might be TRBD2 (7 bases). The CDR3 contains 19 residues. Germline CDR1 and CDR2: SGHTA and FQGNSA. The V end lost 4 bases, the J end lost 2 bases, and 27 bases lay between the germline ends.

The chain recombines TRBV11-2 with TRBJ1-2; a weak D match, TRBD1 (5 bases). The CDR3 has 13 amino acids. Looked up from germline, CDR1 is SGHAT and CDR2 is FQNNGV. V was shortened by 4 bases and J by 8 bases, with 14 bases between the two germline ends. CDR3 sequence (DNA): TGTGCCAGCAGCTCCGGGACCGAGAGAGGCTACACCTTC. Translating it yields CASSSGTERGYTF.

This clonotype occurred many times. The CDR3: CASSLGRRDGDTEAFF. CDR3 DNA: TGTGCCAGCAGCTTAGGTCGCAGGGATGGAGACACTGAAGCTTTCTTT. V is TRBV11-3 and J is TRBJ1-1; D is possibly TRBD1 (5 bases). CDR3 length: 16 residues. The V end was cut by 1 base, the J end by 3 bases, with 15 bases between. From germline, CDR1 is SGHNT and CDR2 YENEEA.

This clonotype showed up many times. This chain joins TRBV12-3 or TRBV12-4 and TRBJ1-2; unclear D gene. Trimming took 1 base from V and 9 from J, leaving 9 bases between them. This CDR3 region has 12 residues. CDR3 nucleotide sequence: TGTGCCAGCAGTTTAGGGAGTTATAGCTACACCTTC. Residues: CASSLGSYSYTF.

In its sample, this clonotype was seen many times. The CDR3 DNA reads as TGTGCCAGCAGCCCTTTAACTAGCGGGAGTTCTGAGACCCAGTACTTC. This codes for CASSPLTSGSSETQYF. The rearrangement joins TRBV7-2 to TRBJ2-5; 11 nucleotides agree with TRBD2. The CDR3 spans 16 residues. Looked up from germline, CDR1 is SGHTA and CDR2 is FQGNSA. The ends lost 5 bases at V and 5 bases at J; junction bases unmatched: 10.

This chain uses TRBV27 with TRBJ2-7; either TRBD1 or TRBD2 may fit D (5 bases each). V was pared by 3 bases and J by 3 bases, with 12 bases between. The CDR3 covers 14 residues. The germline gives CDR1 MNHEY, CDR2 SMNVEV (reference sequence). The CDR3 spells CASSFRETRYEQYF. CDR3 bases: TGTGCCAGCAGTTTCAGGGAGACACGCTACGAGCAGTACTTC.

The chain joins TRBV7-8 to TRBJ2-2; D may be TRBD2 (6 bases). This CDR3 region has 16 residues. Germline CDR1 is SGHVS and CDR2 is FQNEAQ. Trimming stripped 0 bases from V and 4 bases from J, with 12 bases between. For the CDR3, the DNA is TGTGCCAGCAGCTTAGCACAGATGGGGGGCACCGGGGAGCTGTTTTTT. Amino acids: CASSLAQMGGTGELFF.

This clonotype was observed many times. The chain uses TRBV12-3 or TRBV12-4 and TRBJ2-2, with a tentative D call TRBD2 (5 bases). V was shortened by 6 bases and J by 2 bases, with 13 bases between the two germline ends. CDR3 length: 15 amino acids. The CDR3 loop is CASRNLDSNTGELFF. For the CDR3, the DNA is TGTGCCAGCAGGAACCTGGACTCTAACACCGGGGAGCTGTTTTTT.

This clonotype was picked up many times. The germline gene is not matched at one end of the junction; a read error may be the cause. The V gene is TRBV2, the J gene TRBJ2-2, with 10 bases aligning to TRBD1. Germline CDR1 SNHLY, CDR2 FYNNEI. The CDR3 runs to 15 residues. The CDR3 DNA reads TGTGCCGGCAGAGAGGGACAGGGGCGGACCGGGGAGCTGTTTTTT. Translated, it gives CAGREGQGRTGELFF.

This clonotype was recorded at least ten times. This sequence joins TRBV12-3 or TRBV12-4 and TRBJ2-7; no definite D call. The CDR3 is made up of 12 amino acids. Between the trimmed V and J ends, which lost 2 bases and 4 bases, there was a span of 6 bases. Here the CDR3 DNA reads TGTGCCAGCAGTTTAATGGGGTACGAGCAGTACTTC. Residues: CASSLMGYEQYF.

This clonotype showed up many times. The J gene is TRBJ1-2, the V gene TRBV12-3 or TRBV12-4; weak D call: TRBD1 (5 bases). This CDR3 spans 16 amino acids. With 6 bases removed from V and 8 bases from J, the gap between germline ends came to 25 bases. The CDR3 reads CASSLEGPGRLGGYTF. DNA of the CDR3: TGTGCCAGCAGCCTAGAGGGGCCAGGCCGTTTAGGGGGCTACACCTTC.

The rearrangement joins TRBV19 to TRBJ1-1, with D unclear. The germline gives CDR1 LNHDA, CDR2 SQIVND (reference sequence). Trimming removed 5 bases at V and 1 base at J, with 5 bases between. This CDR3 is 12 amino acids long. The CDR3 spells CASSVWNTEAFF. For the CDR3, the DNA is TGTGCCAGTAGTGTCTGGAACACTGAAGCTTTCTTT.

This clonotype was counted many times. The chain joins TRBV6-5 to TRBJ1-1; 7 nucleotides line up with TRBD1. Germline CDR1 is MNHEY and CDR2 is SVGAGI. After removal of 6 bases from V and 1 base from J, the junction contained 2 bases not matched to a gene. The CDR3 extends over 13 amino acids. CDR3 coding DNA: TGTGCCAGCAGAAGGGGGCAGAACACTGAAGCTTTCTTT. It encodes CASRRGQNTEAFF.

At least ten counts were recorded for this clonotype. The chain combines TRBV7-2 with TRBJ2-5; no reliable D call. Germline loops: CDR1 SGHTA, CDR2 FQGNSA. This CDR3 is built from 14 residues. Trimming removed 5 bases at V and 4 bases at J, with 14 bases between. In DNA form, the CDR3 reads TGTGCCAGCAGCCCGAACCGGGCGAGAGAGACCCAGTACTTC. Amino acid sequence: CASSPNRARETQYF.

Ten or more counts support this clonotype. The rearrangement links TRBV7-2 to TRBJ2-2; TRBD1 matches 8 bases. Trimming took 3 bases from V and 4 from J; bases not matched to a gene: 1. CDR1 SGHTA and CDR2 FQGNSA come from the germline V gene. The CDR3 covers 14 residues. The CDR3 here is CASSFRGRTGELFF. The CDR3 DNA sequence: TGTGCCAGCAGCTTCAGGGGGCGCACCGGGGAGCTGTTTTTT.

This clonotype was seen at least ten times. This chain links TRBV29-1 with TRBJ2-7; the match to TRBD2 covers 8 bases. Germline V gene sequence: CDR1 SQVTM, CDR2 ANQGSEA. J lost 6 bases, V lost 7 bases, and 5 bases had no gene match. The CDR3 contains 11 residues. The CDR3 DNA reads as TGCAGCGCCACGGGGGGGGGCGAGCAGTACTTC. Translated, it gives CSATGGGEQYF.

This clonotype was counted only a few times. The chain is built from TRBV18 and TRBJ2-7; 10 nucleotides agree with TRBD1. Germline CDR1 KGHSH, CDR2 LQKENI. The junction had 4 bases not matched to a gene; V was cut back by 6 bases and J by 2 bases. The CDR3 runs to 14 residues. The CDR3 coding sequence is TGTGCCAGCTCCGCCGGGACAGGGGCCTACGAGCAGTACTTC. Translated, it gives CASSAGTGAYEQYF.

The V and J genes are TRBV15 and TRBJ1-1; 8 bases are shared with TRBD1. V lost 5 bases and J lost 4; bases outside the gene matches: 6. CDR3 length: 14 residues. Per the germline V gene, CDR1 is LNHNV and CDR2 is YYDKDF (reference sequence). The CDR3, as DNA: TGTGCCACCAGCGGGGACAGGTCGGGCACTGAAGCTTTCTTT. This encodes CATSGDRSGTEAFF.

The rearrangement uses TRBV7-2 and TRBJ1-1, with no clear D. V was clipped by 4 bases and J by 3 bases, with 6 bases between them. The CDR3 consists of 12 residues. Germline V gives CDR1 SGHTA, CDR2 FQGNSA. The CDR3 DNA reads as TGTGCCAGCAGCTATCAGTACACTGAAGCTTTCTTT. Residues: CASSYQYTEAFF.

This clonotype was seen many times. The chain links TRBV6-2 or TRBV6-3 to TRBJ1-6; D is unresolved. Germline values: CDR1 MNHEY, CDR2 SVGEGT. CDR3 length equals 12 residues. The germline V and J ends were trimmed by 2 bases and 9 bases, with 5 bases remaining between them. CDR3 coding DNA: TGTGCCAGCAGTTACAGGCTTTCACCCCTCCACTTT. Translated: CASSYRLSPLHF.

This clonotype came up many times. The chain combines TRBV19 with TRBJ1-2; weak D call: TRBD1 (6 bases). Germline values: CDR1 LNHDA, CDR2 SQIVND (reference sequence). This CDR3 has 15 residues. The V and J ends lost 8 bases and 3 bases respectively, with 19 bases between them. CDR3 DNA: TGTGCCAGTGGGGGACCCGCGGCAGGGGACTATGGCTACACCTTC. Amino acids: CASGGPAAGDYGYTF.

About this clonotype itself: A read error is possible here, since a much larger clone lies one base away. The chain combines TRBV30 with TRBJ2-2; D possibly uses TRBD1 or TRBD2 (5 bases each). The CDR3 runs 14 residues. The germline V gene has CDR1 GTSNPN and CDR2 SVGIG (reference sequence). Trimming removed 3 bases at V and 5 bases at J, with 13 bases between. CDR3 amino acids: CAWRGVSGTGELFF. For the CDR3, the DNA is TGTGCCTGGAGGGGGGTATCTGGAACCGGGGAGCTGTTTTTT.

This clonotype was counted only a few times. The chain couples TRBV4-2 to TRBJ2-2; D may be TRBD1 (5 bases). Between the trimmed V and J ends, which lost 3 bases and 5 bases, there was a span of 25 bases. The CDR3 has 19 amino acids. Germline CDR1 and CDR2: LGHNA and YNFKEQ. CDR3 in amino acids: CASSHPFKIPGRGTGELFF. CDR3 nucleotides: TGTGCCAGCAGCCATCCTTTTAAAATCCCAGGGCGCGGTACCGGGGAGCTGTTTTTT.

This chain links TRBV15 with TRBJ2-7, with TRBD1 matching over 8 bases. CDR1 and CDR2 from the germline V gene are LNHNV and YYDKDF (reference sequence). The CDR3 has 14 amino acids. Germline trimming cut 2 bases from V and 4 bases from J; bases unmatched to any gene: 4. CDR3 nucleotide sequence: TGTGCCACCAGCAGACTGGACAGGGAGTACGAGCAGTACTTC. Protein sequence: CATSRLDREYEQYF.

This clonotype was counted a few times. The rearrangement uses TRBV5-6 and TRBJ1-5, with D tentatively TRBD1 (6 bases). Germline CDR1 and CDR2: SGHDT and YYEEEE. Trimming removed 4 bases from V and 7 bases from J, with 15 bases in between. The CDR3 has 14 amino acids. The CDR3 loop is CASSRGGGSQPQHF. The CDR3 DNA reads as TGTGCCAGCAGCCGAGGGGGGGGTTCACAGCCCCAGCATTTT.

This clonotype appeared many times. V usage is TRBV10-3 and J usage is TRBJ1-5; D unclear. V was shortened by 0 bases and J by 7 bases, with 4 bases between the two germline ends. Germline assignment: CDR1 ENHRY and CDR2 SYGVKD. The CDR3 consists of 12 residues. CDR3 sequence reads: CAISESSQPQHF. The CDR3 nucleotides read TGTGCCATCAGTGAGTCGAGCCAGCCCCAGCATTTT.

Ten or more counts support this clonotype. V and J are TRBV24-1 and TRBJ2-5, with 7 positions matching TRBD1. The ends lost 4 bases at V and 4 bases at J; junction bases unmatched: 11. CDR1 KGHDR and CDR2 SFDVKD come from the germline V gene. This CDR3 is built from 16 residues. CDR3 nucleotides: TGTGCCACCAGTGAACCAAATGGACAGGCTGGAGAGACCCAGTACTTC. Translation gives CATSEPNGQAGETQYF.

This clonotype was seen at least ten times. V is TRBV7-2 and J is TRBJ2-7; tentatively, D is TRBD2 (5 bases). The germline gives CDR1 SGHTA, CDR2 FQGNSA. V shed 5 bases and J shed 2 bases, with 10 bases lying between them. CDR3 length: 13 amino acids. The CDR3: CASSARGTYEQYF. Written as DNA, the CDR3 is TGTGCCAGCAGCGCCCGGGGAACCTACGAGCAGTACTTC. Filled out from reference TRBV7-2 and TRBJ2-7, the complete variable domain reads GAGVSQSPSNKVTEKGKDVELRCDPISGHTALYWYRQSLGQGLEFLIYFQGNSAPDKSGLPSDRFSAERTGGSVSTLTIQRTQQEDSAVYLCASSARGTYEQYFGPGTRLTVT.

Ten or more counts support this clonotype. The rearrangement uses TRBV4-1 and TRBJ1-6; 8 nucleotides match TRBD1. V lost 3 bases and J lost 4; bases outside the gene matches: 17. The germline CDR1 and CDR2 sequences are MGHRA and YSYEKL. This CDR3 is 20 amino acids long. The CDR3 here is CASSQDTGGIGHGYNSPLHF. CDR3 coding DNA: TGCGCCAGCAGCCAGGATACAGGGGGAATCGGCCACGGGTATAATTCACCCCTCCACTTT.

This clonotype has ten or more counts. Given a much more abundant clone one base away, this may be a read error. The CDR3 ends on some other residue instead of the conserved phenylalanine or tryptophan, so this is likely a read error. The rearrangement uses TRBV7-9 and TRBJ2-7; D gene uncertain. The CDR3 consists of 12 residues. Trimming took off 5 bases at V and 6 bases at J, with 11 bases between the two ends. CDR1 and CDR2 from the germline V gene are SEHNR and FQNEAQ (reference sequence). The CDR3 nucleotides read TGTGCCAGCAGCCTTACGACGGGCGAGCAGTACCTC. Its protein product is CASSLTTGEQYL.

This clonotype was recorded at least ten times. CDR3 protein: CASLPYSNQPQHF. Here the CDR3 DNA reads TGTGCCAGTCTTCCCTATAGCAATCAGCCCCAGCATTTT. The chain joins TRBV19 to TRBJ1-5; D gene unclear. Trimming took 8 bases from V and 0 from J, leaving 8 bases between them. The CDR3 contains 13 residues. The germline CDR1 and CDR2 sequences are LNHDA and SQIVND (reference sequence).

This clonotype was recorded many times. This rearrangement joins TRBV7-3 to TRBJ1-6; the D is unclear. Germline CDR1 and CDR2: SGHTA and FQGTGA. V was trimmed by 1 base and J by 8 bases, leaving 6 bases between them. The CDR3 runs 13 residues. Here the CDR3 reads CASSLNADSPLHF. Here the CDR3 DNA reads TGTGCCAGCAGCTTAAACGCGGATTCACCCCTCCACTTT.